This entry concerns a single TCR beta chain. Its antigen is still unknown. These data are taken from a study of post-analysis software for immune sequencing data. Study outcomes and limitations: Roughly five TRBV segments, including TRBV5-6, TRBV5-1 and TRBV20-1, were more frequent in patients than controls.

CDR3 size: 23 residues. CDR1 is ENHRY, CDR2 SYGVKD, per germline. The J segment lost 2 bases and the V segment lost 2 bases, leaving 23 bases of the junction unmatched. TCR beta libraries were prepared from cDNA with unique molecular identifiers. TCRdb reanalysed the PCR reads using MiXCR and keeps one entry per CDR3 protein. The sample records 750,000 to 900,000 distinct CDR3 sequences, approximately 44% being singletons. The specimen was blood. The rearrangement uses TRBV10-3 and TRBJ2-3; 12 positions match TRBD2. The sequence was obtained from a girl under 18 with multiple sclerosis. CDR3 sequence reads: CAISETGRLATSGSGTATDTQYF. The CDR3 region has the DNA TGTGCCATCAGTGAGACGGGCAGACTCGCGACTAGCGGGAGCGGGACTGCCACAGATACGCAGTATTTT.